This section outlines one T cell receptor (beta chain) sequence together with its context. Its target is not known. Trimming at V came to 4 bases and at J to 2 bases, leaving 15 bases not matched to a gene. Germline V gene data show CDR1 as SGHDT and CDR2 as YYEEEE. This CDR3 is built from 17 residues. The donors were healthy bone marrow donors. PCR used 60 Vbeta primers and 13 Jbeta primers. Sequenced by immunoSEQ multiplex PCR; TCRdb stores in-frame clones only, minus some. This sample yields approximately 150,000 clones, of which roughly 70% are seen a single time; 10% belongs to the top ten. The data belong to a study of cytomegalovirus exposure and HLA in healthy donors. Study-wide results and limits: CMV serostatus stood as the only immune exposure information on hand. V- and J-gene trimming of TCR beta was linked (in a later analysis) to a missense DCLRE1C variant.

The V and J genes are TRBV5-6 and TRBJ2-7; 7 bases line up with TRBD2. This sequence originates from a young man in good health and CMV-seropositive. The specimen was PBMCs. CDR3 coding DNA: TGTGCCAGCAGCCTCGAAGGATGGGACTATTTAACCTACGAGCAGTACTTC. It specifies CASSLEGWDYLTYEQYF.